One T cell receptor (beta chain) is described in this entry. The sample is drawn from a study of PD-L1 blockade in urothelial cancer. CDR3 length equals 15 residues. The V and J ends lost 0 bases and 6 bases, in that order; junction bases with no gene match: 2. CDR1 is SGDLS, CDR2 YYNGEE, per germline. Measured with immunoSEQ multiplex PCR; TCRdb has only the in-frame clones, and not every one. The sample consists of roughly 36,000 clones, more than 85% of them appearing once. The source is a man aged 60 to 69 with urothelial cancer. V usage is TRBV9 and J usage is TRBJ2-1; 11 bases match TRBD2. The sample here was PBMCs, taken around atezolizumab (anti-PD-L1) treatment. CDR3: CASSVATSGTNEQFF. The CDR3 bases are TGTGCCAGCAGCGTAGCGACTAGCGGGACCAATGAGCAGTTCTTC. The full variable domain, rest sourced from reference TRBV9 and TRBJ2-1, is DSGVTQTPKHLITATGQRVTLRCSPRSGDLSVYWYQQSLDQGLQFLIQYYNGEERAKGNILERFSAQQFPDLHSELNLSSLELGDSALYFCASSVATSGTNEQFFGPGTRLTVL.